These 25 T cell receptor beta chains were sequenced from one sample in a study of T cell repertoires in cytomegalovirus infection. TCRdb passed the reads through MiXCR, listing each CDR3 protein once. The data contain 500,000 to 600,000 distinct CDR3 sequences, 16% of them singletons. Sequencing was performed on CD8+ T cells from PBMCs. The receptor source for this set is a human donor in good health (CMV status not recorded). Some clones in this sample may be carry-over from other donors' samples.

This clonotype was observed a few times. CDR3 protein: CASSEAAGRWAFF. CDR3 nucleotide sequence: TGTGCCAGCAGTGAAGCCGCGGGGAGGTGGGCTTTCTTT. The V call is TRBV2, the J call TRBJ1-1; D is unclear. Germline V gene lookup returns CDR1 SNHLY and CDR2 FYNNEI. V was trimmed by 0 bases and J by 11 bases, leaving 13 bases between them. This CDR3 has 13 amino acids.

The chain employs TRBV5-5 and TRBJ1-2; D remains ambiguous. This CDR3 comprises 11 residues. V shed 2 bases and J shed 4 bases, with 3 bases lying between them. In germline, CDR1 is SGHKS, CDR2 YYEKEE (reference sequence). CDR3 bases: TGTGCCAGCAGCTTCAGCTATGGCTACACCTTC. Translation gives CASSFSYGYTF.

This clonotype turned up a few times. The V gene is TRBV27, the J gene TRBJ1-2; unclear D gene. Deletions cut 0 bases from V and 5 bases from J, with 7 bases between. The CDR3 length is 13 residues. The germline V gene has CDR1 MNHEY and CDR2 SMNVEV (reference sequence). CDR3 in amino acids: CASSLSRKYGYTF. CDR3 sequence (DNA): TGTGCCAGCAGTTTATCCAGGAAATATGGCTACACCTTC.

In nucleotides, the CDR3 is TGTGCCACCAGCAGAGATCTACAGGTAAATCAGCCCCAGCATTTT. It is translated as CATSRDLQVNQPQHF. The chain has TRBV15 and TRBJ1-5, with a weak D call TRBD1 (5 bases). Trimming stripped 0 bases from V and 4 bases from J, with 10 bases between. Germline CDR1 is LNHNV and CDR2 is YYDKDF (reference sequence). CDR3 length equals 15 residues.

The rearrangement links TRBV7-9 to TRBJ2-7; TRBD2 agrees at 9 bases. The CDR3 length is 16 residues. Trimming cost V 5 bases and J 3 bases; bases outside gene matches: 11. Germline CDR1 is SEHNR and CDR2 is FQNEAQ (reference sequence). The CDR3 DNA sequence: TGTGCCAGCAGCCCGCGGATAGCGGGGGTGAGCTACGAGCAGTACTTC. This encodes CASSPRIAGVSYEQYF.

This CDR3 reads CASSEHGQGGAEAFF. The CDR3 bases are TGTGCCAGCAGCGAACATGGACAGGGAGGGGCTGAAGCTTTCTTT. The chain has TRBV9 and TRBJ1-1; 8 bases fit TRBD1. Germline trimming cut 3 bases from V and 6 bases from J; bases unmatched to any gene: 10. Germline V gene lookup returns CDR1 SGDLS and CDR2 YYNGEE. CDR3 length: 15 residues.

This clonotype was detected ten times or more. The chain recombines TRBV7-8 with TRBJ2-1; the match to TRBD2 covers 9 bases. J gave up 3 bases and V 6 bases, and 6 bases lay outside the gene matches. This CDR3 comprises 15 residues. The germline CDR1 and CDR2 sequences are SGHVS and FQNEAQ. The chain's CDR3 is CASSGRGGSYNEQFF. In DNA, the CDR3 is TGTGCCAGCAGTGGGCGGGGGGGGAGCTACAATGAGCAGTTCTTC.

The V and J genes are TRBV19 and TRBJ2-1, with TRBD2 identical over 9 bases. The V gene's germline CDR1 is LNHDA and CDR2 SQIVND (reference sequence). There are 15 residues in the CDR3. Trimming took 5 bases from V and 7 from J; bases not matched to a gene: 9. The CDR3 here is CASSADSGRVNEQFF. The CDR3 bases are TGTGCCAGTAGTGCTGATAGCGGGAGAGTAAATGAGCAGTTCTTC. Complete variable domain (other parts from reference TRBV19 and TRBJ2-1): DGGITQSPKYLFRKEGQNVTLSCEQNLNHDAMYWYRQDPGQGLRLIYYSQIVNDFQKGDIAEGYSVSREKKESFPLTVTSAQKNPTAFYLCASSADSGRVNEQFFGPGTRLTVL.

The sample holds many counts of this clonotype. The chain carries TRBV11-2 and TRBJ1-4; D call uncertain. The CDR3 totals 15 residues. V was cut by 5 bases and J by 3 bases, with 13 bases left in between. Germline values: CDR1 SGHAT, CDR2 FQNNGV. CDR3 DNA: TGTGCCAGCAGCCACCCGGCGGCATCTAATGAAAAACTGTTTTTT. Its translation is CASSHPAASNEKLFF.

In this sample, this clonotype turned up a few times. The gene calls are TRBV19 and TRBJ2-7, with 8 bases matching TRBD2. V shed 7 bases and J 6 bases; nucleotides not matched to a gene: 5. Germline CDR1 and CDR2: LNHDA and SQIVND (reference sequence). The CDR3 is made up of 12 amino acids. The CDR3 DNA is TGTGCCAGTACTACCAGCGGGGGCGAGCAGTACTTC. This codes for CASTTSGGEQYF.

This chain joins TRBV4-1 and TRBJ2-5; D is uncertain. The V gene lost 4 bases and the J gene lost 0 bases, with 12 bases spanning the gap. CDR1 MGHRA and CDR2 YSYEKL come from the germline V gene. This CDR3 contains 15 residues. Here the CDR3 reads CASSLYYAYQETQYF. The DNA of the CDR3 is TGCGCCAGCAGCCTATATTACGCGTACCAAGAGACCCAGTACTTC.

Ten or more counts support this clonotype. V is TRBV6-6 and J is TRBJ2-1; TRBD1 is a possible D gene (5 bases). The CDR3 runs 14 residues. Trimming removed 6 bases at V and 5 bases at J, with 14 bases between. Germline CDR1 and CDR2: MNHNY and SVGAGI (reference sequence). The CDR3 DNA reads as TGTGCCAGCAGCCAAAGGACACTTCACAATGAGCAGTTCTTC. It codes for CASSQRTLHNEQFF.

This chain links TRBV10-3 with TRBJ2-5; a possible D gene is TRBD1 (7 bases). This CDR3 spans 14 amino acids. CDR1 and CDR2 (germline): ENHRY, SYGVKD. Trimming shortened V by 10 bases and J by 2 bases, and 17 bases separated the two germline ends. The CDR3 spells CATLRQGGQETQYF. CDR3 sequence (DNA): TGTGCCACCCTGAGGCAGGGGGGTCAAGAGACCCAGTACTTC.

The chain uses TRBV27 and TRBJ2-3; 8 bases are shared with TRBD2. After removal of 3 bases from V and 4 bases from J, the junction contained 3 bases not matched to a gene. Germline V gene sequence: CDR1 MNHEY, CDR2 SMNVEV (reference sequence). CDR3 length: 14 residues. The CDR3 sequence is CASSLGLGADTQYF. The CDR3 region has the DNA TGTGCCAGCAGTTTGGGACTAGGCGCAGATACGCAGTATTTT.

V is TRBV12-5 and J is TRBJ1-1; 7 bases line up with TRBD1. This CDR3 region has 13 residues. CDR1 and CDR2 from the germline V gene are LGHNT and FRNRAP. V lost 2 bases, J lost 6 bases, and 3 bases stayed unmatched. DNA of the CDR3: TGTGCTAGTGGTTTGCCAGGGGGACCTGAAGCTTTCTTT. Its translation is CASGLPGGPEAFF.

The sample holds a few counts of this clonotype. The chain links TRBV6-1 to TRBJ1-5; 10 positions agree with TRBD1. This CDR3 comprises 17 residues. Germline CDR1 reads MNHNS; CDR2 reads SASEGT. The trim removed 4 bases at V and 9 bases at J, leaving 15 bases unmatched. The CDR3 DNA follows: TGTGCCAGCAGTGCCCCGGGACAGGGGATTTTGGGGCGGCCCCAGCATTTT. As protein: CASSAPGQGILGRPQHF.

This clonotype was observed at least ten times. The chain has TRBV7-9 and TRBJ2-1, with 8 bases lining up with TRBD2. Germline V gives CDR1 SEHNR, CDR2 FQNEAQ (reference sequence). The V segment lost 2 bases and the J segment 0 bases; nucleotides outside the gene matches: 15. The CDR3 totals 20 residues. The CDR3 bases are TGTGCCAGCAGCTTAAGAGGGGGTGGTCTAGCGGGTAGCTCCTACAATGAGCAGTTCTTC. Amino acids: CASSLRGGGLAGSSYNEQFF. The whole variable domain, filled in from reference TRBV7-9 and TRBJ2-1, reads DTGVSQNPRHKITKRGQNVTFRCDPISEHNRLYWYRQTLGQGPEFLTYFQNEAQLEKSRLLSDRFSAERPKGSFSTLEIQRTEQGDSAMYLCASSLRGGGLAGSSYNEQFFGPGTRLTVL.

In its sample, this clonotype was seen many times. This sequence joins TRBV6-1 and TRBJ2-5; no firm D call. The ends were cut back, 6 bases at V and 4 bases at J, with 15 bases in the middle. The CDR3 loop spans 14 amino acids. CDR1 is MNHNS, CDR2 SASEGT, per germline. In DNA, the CDR3 is TGTGCCAGCAGGTCAGCCGGAATGCTAGAGACCCAGTACTTC. Translated, it gives CASRSAGMLETQYF.

The table lists this clonotype with many counts. The chain uses TRBV6-6 and TRBJ2-1; 12 positions match TRBD2. Germline V gene lookup returns CDR1 MNHNY and CDR2 SVGAGI (reference sequence). The V segment lost 11 bases and the J segment 3 bases; nucleotides outside the gene matches: 23. This CDR3 region has 20 residues. CDR3 in DNA: TGTGCCGGTTGGGGAGGGCCTAGCGGGAGGGCCGATGCTTTCTACAATGAGCAGTTCTTC. This translates into CAGWGGPSGRADAFYNEQFF.

This clonotype was counted many times. The V gene is TRBV12-3 or TRBV12-4, the J gene TRBJ2-7; tentatively, D is TRBD1 or TRBD2 (6 bases each). V was pared by 7 bases and J by 6 bases, with 19 bases between. CDR3 length: 14 amino acids. CDR3 nucleotides: TGTGCCAGCACCAAGGGGGGCGGAGGACTCGAGCAGTACTTC. Translating it yields CASTKGGGGLEQYF.

Ten or more counts support this clonotype. The chain has TRBV6-5 and TRBJ2-5, with TRBD2 matching over 11 bases. The CDR3 runs to 15 residues. Germline lookup yields CDR1 MNHEY and CDR2 SVGAGI. Trimming removed 7 bases from V and 4 bases from J; junction bases left unmatched: 8. CDR3 nucleotide sequence: TGTGCCAGCACTATAGCGGGAGGGCGGGGAGAGACCCAGTACTTC. As protein: CASTIAGGRGETQYF.

The table lists this clonotype with many counts. V is TRBV28 and J is TRBJ2-7; D is tentatively TRBD1 or TRBD2 (5 bases each). Looked up from germline, CDR1 is MDHEN and CDR2 is SYDVKM. Trimming pared 2 bases from V and 5 bases from J, leaving 25 bases between. The CDR3 has 18 amino acids. CDR3 loop: CASSLESQGTASSHEQYF. CDR3 nucleotide sequence: TGTGCCAGCAGTTTAGAGTCCCAGGGCACTGCGTCTAGCCACGAGCAGTACTTC.

The genes are TRBV28 and TRBJ1-5; D is perhaps TRBD1 (6 bases). Germline values: CDR1 MDHEN, CDR2 SYDVKM. The CDR3 contains 15 residues. Trimming cost V 4 bases and J 8 bases, with 18 bases left between them. The CDR3 DNA is TGTGCCAGCAGTTGGATTGACAGGTCTATGGAGCCCCAGCATTTT. This translates into CASSWIDRSMEPQHF.

The sample holds many counts of this clonotype. This chain uses TRBV6-5 with TRBJ2-1, with TRBD2 as a possible D gene (6 bases). V lost 2 bases, J lost 4 bases, and 12 bases lay in between. Germline CDR1 and CDR2: MNHEY and SVGAGI. The CDR3 length is 15 residues. CDR3 nucleotide sequence: TGTGCCAGCAGTTACCGGGAGCTTGAGTACAATGAGCAGTTCTTC. Translating gives CASSYRELEYNEQFF.

This clonotype was detected ten times or more. The rearrangement uses TRBV11-2 and TRBJ2-1; D is perhaps TRBD2 (5 bases). The V end lost 0 bases, the J end lost 9 bases, and 9 bases lay between the germline ends. This CDR3 region has 13 residues. Germline V gene sequence: CDR1 SGHAT, CDR2 FQNNGV. The CDR3 sequence is CASSLDAGIEQFF. In DNA, the CDR3 is TGTGCCAGCAGCTTAGACGCGGGCATTGAGCAGTTCTTC.